Sequencing of this TCR beta chain was carried out in a study of blood T cell repertoires in COVID-19. Across the whole study: The study drew acute and convalescent COVID-19 samples from the United States, Italy and Spain. The analysed material was cDNA or gDNA that came from T cells, B-cell-depleted T cells, or PBMCs.

Libraries were prepared by immunoSEQ multiplex PCR; TCRdb keeps only in-frame clonotypes and omits some of them. The data contain about 400,000 clones, around nine tenths of them singletons. Trimming pared 7 bases from V and 6 bases from J, leaving 7 bases between. This CDR3 has 11 residues. Specimen: peripheral blood. This clonotype originated in a human donor in a cohort sampled during active COVID-19. The gene calls are TRBV23-1 and TRBJ1-5; D is uncertain. TRBV23-1 is recorded as an ORF, its role being uncertain. CDR3 protein: CASTIVQPQHF. DNA of the CDR3: TGCGCCAGCACTATAGTTCAGCCCCAGCATTTT.